This T cell receptor (beta chain) was identified during a study of blood T cells in healthy people across ages. Study-level findings and limits: Naive T cell percentage showed a strong correlation with TCR beta diversity. Lack of knowledge of donor CMV status possibly confounded expanded clonotype changes.

This clonotype was counted many times. Its antigen remains unidentified. Germline V CDR1 and CDR2: MNHNS, SASEGT. The V and J ends lost 1 base and 5 bases respectively, with 17 bases between them. CDR3 length: 16 amino acids. Each individual donor underwent a draw of approximately 10 milliliters of peripheral blood. Researchers report isolating at least 6.5 million PBMCs per sample. It was with a sample-barcoded 5' primer and a J-beta primer mix that a second PCR of roughly 7 to 12 cycles was run. TCRdb reprocessed the 5' RACE reads via MiXCR and lists one record per CDR3 protein. Altogether some 1.5 million distinct CDR3 sequences are present, about 30% being singletons, with the ten largest covering 7.7%.

Sequenced sample: blood. The J gene is TRBJ2-5, the V gene TRBV6-1; D possibly uses TRBD1 or TRBD2 (5 bases each). The TCR originated in a woman aged 30 to 39 in good health. This CDR3 is CASSEVGRGGRETQYF. In DNA, the CDR3 is TGTGCCAGCAGTGAAGTAGGGCGTGGGGGTAGGGAGACCCAGTACTTC.